The entry below describes one T cell receptor (beta chain). Its antigen remains unidentified. Naive CD8 cells, CD45RO-negative and positively selected for CCR7, excluded terminally differentiated effector memory CD45RA+ cells. Trimming at V came to 4 bases and at J to 8 bases, leaving 11 bases not matched to a gene. The CDR3 covers 16 residues. Germline V gene lookup returns CDR1 KGHSY and CDR2 FQNENV. This specimen comes from a study of shared clonotypes between healthy human individuals. Study overall: Sampling drew on donors who were two women and three men aged 18 to 49. Three plates were used per donor for CD4 naive, three for CD4 memory, two for CD8 naive and one for CD8 memory. The study's findings and limits: In this cohort, only blood was sampled, and tissue repertoires likely differ. The sharing of approximately 4.6% of naive CD4 clonotypes was seen across a handful of donors.

The protocol was immunoSEQ multiplex PCR, while the TCRdb copy is restricted to in-frame clones and leaves out a portion. This table has 500,000 to 700,000 clones, 85% to 95% appearing once. The source is a woman aged 30 to 39 in good health. The specimen was naive CD8+ T cells sorted from blood. This rearrangement joins TRBV16 to TRBJ2-1, with 10 bases that match TRBD1. CDR3 in DNA: TGTGCCAGCAGCCCCCGAGGGACAGGGGCTAGACATGAGCAGTTCTTC. Translated, it gives CASSPRGTGARHEQFF.